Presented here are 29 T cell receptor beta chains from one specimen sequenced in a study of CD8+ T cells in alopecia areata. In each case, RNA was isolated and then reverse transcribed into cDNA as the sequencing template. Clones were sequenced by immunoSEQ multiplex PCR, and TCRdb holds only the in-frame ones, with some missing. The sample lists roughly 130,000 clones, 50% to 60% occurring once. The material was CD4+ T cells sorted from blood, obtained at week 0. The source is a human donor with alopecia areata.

The CDR3 nucleotides are TGTGCCAGCAGCCTAGCGGGAGGCTACGAGCAGTACTTC. Translating gives CASSLAGGYEQYF. The chain carries TRBV25-1 and TRBJ2-5; 11 bases align to TRBD2. The end of the DNA is better explained by TRBJ2-7, so the J call may be wrong. The CDR3 contains 13 residues. The germline V gene encodes CDR1 MGHDK and CDR2 SYGVNS.

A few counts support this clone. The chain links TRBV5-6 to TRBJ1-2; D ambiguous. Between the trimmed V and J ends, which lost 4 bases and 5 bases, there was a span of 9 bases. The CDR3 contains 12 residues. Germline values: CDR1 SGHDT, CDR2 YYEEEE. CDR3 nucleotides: TGTGCCAGCAGCGGACGGTGGTATGGCTACACCTTC. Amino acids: CASSGRWYGYTF.

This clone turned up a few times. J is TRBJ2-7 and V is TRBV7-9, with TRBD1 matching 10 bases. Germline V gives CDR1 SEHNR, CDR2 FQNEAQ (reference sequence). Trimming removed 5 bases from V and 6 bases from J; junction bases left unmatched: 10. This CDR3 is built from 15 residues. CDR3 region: CASSPWDRGTSEQYF. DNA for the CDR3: TGTGCCAGCAGCCCCTGGGACAGGGGCACGTCCGAGCAGTACTTC.

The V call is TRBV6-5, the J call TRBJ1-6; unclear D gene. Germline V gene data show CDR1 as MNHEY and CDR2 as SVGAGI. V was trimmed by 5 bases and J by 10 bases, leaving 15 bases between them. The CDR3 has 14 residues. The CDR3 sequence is CASSPKEGRSPLHF. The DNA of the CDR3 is TGTGCCAGCAGTCCCAAGGAAGGGCGATCACCCCTCCACTTT.

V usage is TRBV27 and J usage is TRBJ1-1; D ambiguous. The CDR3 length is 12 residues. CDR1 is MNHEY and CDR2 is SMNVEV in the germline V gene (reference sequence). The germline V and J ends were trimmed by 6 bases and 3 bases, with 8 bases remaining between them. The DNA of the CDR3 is TGTGCCAGCAGAACCTTATACACTGAAGCTTTCTTT. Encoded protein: CASRTLYTEAFF.

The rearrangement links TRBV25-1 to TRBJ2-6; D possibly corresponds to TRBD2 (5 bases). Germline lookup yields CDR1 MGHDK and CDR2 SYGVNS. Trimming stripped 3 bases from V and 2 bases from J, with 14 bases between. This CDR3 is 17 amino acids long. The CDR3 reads CASSEGAIRTGANVLTF. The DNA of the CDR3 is TGTGCCAGCAGTGAGGGAGCAATCCGCACTGGGGCCAACGTCCTGACTTTC.

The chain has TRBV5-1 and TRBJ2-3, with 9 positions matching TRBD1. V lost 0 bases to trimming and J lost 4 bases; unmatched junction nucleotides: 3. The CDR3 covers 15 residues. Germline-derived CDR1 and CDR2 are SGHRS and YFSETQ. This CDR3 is CASSLDRGRPDTQYF. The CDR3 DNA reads TGCGCCAGCAGCTTGGACAGGGGGCGCCCAGATACGCAGTATTTT.

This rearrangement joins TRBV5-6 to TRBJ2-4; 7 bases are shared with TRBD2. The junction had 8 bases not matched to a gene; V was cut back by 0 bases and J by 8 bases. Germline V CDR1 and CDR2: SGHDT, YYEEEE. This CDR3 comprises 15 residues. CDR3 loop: CASSLVAGEGHIQYF. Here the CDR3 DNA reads TGTGCCAGCAGCTTGGTAGCGGGTGAAGGACACATTCAGTACTTC.

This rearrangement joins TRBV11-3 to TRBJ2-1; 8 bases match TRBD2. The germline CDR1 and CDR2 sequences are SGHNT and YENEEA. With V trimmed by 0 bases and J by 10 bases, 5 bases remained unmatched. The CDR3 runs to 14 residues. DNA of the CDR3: TGTGCCAGCAGCTTAGAGGGACTAGACTCCGAGCAGTTCTTC. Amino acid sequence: CASSLEGLDSEQFF.

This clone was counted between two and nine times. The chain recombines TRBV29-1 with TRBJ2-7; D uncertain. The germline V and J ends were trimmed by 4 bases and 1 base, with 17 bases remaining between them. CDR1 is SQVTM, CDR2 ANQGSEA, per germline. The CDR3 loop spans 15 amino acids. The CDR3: CSVGGWAGSSYEQYF. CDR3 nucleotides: TGCAGCGTTGGGGGTTGGGCAGGCTCGTCCTACGAGCAGTACTTC.

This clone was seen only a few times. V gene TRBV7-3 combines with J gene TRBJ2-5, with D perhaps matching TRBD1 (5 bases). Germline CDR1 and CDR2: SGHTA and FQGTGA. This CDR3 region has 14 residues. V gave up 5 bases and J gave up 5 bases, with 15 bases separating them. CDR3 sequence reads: CASSPRTSGETQYF. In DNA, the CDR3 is TGTGCCAGCAGCCCCAGAACGTCAGGGGAGACCCAGTACTTC.

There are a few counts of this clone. The CDR3 region is CASSITPLVQGRGQPQHF. CDR3 DNA: TGTGCCAGTAGTATAACACCCCTGGTGCAGGGTAGAGGTCAGCCCCAGCATTTT. This chain connects TRBV19 to TRBJ1-5; D is perhaps TRBD1 (5 bases). This CDR3 is 18 amino acids long. The V end was cut by 2 bases, the J end by 6 bases, with 23 bases between. The germline gives CDR1 LNHDA, CDR2 SQIVND (reference sequence).

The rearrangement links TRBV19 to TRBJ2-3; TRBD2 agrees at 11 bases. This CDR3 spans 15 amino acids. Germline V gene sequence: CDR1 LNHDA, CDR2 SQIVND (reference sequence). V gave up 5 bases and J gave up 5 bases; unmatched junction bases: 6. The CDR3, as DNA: TGTGCCAGTAGTGCGACTAGCGGGGAAGGAGATACGCAGTATTTT. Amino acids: CASSATSGEGDTQYF. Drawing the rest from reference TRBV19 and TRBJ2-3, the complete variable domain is DGGITQSPKYLFRKEGQNVTLSCEQNLNHDAMYWYRQDPGQGLRLIYYSQIVNDFQKGDIAEGYSVSREKKESFPLTVTSAQKNPTAFYLCASSATSGEGDTQYFGPGTRLTVL.

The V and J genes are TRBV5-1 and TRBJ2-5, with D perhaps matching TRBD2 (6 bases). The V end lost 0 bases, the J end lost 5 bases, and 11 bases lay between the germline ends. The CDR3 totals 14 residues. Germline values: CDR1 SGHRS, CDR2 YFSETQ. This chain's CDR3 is CASSLEAGGETQYF. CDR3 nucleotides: TGCGCCAGCAGCTTGGAGGCAGGAGGGGAGACCCAGTACTTC.

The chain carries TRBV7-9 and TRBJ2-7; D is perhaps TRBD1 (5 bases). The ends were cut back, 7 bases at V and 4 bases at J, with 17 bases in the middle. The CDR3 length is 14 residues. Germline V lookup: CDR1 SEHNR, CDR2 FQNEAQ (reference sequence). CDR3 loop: CASKLRDGAYEQYF. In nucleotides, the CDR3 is TGTGCCAGCAAGTTAAGGGATGGGGCATACGAGCAGTACTTC. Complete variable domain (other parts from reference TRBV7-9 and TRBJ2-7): DTGVSQNPRHKITKRGQNVTFRCDPISEHNRLYWYRQTLGQGPEFLTYFQNEAQLEKSRLLSDRFSAERPKGSFSTLEIQRTEQGDSAMYLCASKLRDGAYEQYFGPGTRLTVT.

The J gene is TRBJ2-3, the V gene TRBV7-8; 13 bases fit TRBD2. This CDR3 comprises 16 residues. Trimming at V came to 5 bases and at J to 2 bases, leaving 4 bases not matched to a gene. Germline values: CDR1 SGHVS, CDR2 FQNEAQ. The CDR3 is CASSLGLAGPTDTQYF. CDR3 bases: TGTGCCAGCAGCCTGGGACTAGCGGGGCCCACAGATACGCAGTATTTT.

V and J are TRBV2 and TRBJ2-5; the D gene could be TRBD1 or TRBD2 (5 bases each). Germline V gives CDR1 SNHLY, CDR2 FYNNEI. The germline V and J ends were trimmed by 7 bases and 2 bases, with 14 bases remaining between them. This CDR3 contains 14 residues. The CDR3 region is CASTRETVQETQYF. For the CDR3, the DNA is TGTGCCAGCACAAGGGAGACAGTGCAAGAGACCCAGTACTTC.

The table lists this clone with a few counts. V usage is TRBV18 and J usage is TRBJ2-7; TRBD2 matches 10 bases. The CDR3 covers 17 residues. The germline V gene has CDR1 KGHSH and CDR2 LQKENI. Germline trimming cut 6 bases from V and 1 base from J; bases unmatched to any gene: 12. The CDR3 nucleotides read TGTGCCAGCTCTCTGAGCGGGGGGGCCGAAGGGTCCTACGAGCAGTACTTC. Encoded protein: CASSLSGGAEGSYEQYF.

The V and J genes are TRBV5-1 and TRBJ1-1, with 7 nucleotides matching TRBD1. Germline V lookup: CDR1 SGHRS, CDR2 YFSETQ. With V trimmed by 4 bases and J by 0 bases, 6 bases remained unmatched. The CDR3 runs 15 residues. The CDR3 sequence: CASSAEGQMNTEAFF. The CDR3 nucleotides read TGCGCCAGCAGCGCAGAGGGACAGATGAACACTGAAGCTTTCTTT.

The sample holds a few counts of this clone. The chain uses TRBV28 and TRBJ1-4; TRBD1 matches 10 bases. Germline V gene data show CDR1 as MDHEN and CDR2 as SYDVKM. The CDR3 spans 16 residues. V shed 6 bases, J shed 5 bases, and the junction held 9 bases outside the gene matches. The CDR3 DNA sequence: TGTGCCAGCAGCTTGCAGTGGGGACAGGGGAATGAAAAACTGTTTTTT. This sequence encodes CASSLQWGQGNEKLFF.

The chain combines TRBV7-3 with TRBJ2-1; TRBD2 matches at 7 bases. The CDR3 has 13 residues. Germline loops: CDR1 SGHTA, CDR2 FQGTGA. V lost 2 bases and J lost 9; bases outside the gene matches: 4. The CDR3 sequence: CASSLAGVTEQFF. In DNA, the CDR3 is TGTGCCAGCAGCTTAGCGGGAGTCACTGAGCAGTTCTTC.

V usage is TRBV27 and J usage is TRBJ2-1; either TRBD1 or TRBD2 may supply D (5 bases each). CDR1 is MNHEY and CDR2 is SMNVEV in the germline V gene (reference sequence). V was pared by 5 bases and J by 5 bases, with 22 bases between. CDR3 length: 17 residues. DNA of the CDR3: TGTGCCAGCAGTCCCCTTCTCGGGGCGGGTCTAGACAATGAGCAGTTCTTC. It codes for CASSPLLGAGLDNEQFF.

This chain's CDR3 is CASSLTGPTYNEQFF. The CDR3 DNA reads as TGTGCCAGCAGTTTGACAGGTCCGACCTACAATGAGCAGTTCTTC. The V and J genes are TRBV5-4 and TRBJ2-1, with D tentatively TRBD1 (6 bases). The CDR3 sequence is 15 residues long. Germline loops: CDR1 SGHNT, CDR2 YYREEE (reference sequence). V lost 5 bases to trimming and J lost 2 bases, with 14 bases between them.

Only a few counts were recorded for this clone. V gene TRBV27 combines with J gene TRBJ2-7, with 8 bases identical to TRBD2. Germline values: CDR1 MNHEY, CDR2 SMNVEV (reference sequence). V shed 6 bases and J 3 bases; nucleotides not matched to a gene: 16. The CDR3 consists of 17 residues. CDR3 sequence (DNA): TGTGCCAGCAGCACGGGTTCGACCGGGACTAGGCTCTACGAGCAGTACTTC. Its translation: CASSTGSTGTRLYEQYF.

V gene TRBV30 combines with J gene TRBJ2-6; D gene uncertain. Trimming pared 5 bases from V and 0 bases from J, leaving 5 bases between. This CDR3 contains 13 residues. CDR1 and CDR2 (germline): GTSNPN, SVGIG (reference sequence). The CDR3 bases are TGTGCCTGGTTTGTCTCTGGGGCCAACGTCCTGACTTTC. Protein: CAWFVSGANVLTF.

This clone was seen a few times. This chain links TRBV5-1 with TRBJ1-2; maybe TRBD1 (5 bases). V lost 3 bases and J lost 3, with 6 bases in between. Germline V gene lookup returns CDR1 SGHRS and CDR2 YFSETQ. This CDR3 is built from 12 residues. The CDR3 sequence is CASSSTDYGYTF. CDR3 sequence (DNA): TGCGCCAGCAGCTCGACAGACTATGGCTACACCTTC. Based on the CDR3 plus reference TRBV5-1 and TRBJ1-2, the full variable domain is KAGVTQTPRYLIKTRGQQVTLSCSPISGHRSVSWYQQTPGQGLQFLFEYFSETQRNKGNFPGRFSGRQFSNSRSEMNVSTLELGDSALYLCASSSTDYGYTFGSGTRLTVV.

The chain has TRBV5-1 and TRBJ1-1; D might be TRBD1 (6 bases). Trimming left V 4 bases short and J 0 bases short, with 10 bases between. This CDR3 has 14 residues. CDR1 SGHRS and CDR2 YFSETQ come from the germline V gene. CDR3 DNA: TGCGCCAGCAGCCCTGGACAGATGAACACTGAAGCTTTCTTT. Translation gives CASSPGQMNTEAFF.

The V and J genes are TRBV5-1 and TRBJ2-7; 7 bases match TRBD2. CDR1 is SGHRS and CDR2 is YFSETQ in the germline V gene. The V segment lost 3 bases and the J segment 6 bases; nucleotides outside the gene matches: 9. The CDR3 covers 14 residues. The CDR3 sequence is CASSYSGAPGEQYF. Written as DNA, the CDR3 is TGCGCCAGCAGCTACAGCGGGGCCCCCGGCGAGCAGTACTTC.

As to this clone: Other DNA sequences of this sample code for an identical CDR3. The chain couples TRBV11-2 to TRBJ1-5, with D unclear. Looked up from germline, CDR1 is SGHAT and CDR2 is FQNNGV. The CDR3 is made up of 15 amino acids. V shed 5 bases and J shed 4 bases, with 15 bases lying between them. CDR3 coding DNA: TGTGCCAGCAGCCATGGGCAGGATCCGAATCAGCCCCAGCATTTT. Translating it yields CASSHGQDPNQPQHF.